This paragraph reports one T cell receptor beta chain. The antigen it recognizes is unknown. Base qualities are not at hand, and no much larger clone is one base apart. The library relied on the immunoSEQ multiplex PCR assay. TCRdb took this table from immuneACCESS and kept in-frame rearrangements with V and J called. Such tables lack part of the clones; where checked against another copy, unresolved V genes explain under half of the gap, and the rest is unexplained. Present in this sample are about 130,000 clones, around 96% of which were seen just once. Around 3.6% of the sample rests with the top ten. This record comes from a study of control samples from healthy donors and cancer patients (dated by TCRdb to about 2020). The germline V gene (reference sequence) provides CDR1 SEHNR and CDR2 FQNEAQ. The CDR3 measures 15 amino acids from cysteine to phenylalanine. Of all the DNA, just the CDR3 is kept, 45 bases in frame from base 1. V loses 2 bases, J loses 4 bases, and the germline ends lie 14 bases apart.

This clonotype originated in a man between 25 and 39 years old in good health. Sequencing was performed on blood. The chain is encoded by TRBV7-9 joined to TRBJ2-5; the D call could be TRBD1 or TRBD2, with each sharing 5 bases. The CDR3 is CASSLRGASGETQYF. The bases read TGTGCCAGCAGCTTAAGAGGGGCCAGCGGAGAGACCCAGTACTTC.